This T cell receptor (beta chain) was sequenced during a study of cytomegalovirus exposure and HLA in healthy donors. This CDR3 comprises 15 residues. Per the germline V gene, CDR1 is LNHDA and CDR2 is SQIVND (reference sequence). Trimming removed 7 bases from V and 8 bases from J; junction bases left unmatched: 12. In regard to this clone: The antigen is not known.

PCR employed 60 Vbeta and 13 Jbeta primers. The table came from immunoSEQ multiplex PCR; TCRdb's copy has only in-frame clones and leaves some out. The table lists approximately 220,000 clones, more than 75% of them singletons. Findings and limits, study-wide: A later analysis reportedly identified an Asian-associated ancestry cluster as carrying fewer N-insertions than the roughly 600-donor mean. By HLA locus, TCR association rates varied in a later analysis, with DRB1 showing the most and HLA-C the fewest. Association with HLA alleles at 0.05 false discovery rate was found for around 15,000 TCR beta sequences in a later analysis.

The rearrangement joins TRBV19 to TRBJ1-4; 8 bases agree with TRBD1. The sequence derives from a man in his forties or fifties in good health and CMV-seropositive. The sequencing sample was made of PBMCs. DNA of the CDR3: TGTGCCAGTACCACCGAGGGACACAGGGGGGAAAAACTGTTTTTT. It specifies CASTTEGHRGEKLFF.